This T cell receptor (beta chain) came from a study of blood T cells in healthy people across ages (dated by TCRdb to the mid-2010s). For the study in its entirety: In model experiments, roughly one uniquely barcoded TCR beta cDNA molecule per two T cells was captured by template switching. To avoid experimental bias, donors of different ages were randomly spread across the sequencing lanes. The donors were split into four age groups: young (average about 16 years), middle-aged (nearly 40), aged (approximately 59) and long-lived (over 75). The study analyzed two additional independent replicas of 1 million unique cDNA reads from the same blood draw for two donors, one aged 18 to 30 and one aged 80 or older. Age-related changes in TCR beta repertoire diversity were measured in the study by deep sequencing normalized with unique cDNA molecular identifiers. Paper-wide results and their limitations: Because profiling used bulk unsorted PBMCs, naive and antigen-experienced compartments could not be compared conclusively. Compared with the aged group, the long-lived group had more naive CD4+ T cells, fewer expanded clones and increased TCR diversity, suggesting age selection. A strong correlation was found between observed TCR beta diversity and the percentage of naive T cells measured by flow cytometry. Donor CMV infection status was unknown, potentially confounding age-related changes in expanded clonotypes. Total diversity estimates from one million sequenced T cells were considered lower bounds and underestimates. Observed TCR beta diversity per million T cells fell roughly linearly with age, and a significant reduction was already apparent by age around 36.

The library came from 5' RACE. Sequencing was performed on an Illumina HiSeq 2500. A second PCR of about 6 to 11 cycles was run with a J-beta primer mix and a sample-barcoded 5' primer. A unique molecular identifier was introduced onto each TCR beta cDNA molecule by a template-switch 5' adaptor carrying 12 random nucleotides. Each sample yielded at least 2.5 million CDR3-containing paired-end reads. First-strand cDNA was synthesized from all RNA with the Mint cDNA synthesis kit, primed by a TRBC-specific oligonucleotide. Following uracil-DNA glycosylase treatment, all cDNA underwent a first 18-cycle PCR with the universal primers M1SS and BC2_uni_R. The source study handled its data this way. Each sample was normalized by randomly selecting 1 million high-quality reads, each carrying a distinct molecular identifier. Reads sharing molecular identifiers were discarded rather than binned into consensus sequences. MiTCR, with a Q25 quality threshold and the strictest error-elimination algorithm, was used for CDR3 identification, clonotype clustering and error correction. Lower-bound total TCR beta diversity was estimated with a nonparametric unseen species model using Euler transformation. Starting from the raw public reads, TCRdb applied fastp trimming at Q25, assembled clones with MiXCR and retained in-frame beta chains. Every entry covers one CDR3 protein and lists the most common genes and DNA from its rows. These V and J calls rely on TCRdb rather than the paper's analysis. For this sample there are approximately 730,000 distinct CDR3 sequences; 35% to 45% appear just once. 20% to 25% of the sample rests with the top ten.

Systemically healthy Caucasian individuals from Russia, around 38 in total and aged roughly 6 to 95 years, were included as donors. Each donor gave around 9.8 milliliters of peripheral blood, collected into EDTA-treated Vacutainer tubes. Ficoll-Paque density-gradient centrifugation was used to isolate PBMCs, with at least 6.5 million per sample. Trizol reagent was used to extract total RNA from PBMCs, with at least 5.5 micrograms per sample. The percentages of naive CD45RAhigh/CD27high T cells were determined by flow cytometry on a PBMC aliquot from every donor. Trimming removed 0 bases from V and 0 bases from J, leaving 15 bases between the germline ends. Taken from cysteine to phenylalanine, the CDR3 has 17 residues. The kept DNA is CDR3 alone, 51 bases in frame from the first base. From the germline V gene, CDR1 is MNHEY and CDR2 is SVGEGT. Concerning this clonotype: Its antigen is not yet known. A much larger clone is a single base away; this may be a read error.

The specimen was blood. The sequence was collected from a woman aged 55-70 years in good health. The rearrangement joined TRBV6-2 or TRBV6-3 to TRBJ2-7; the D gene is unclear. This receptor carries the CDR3 CASSYSLGLASSYEQYF. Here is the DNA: TGTGCCAGCAGTTACTCGTTAGGGCTGGCGTCCTCCTACGAGCAGTACTTC.